This T cell receptor (beta chain) was found in a study of CD8+ T cells in alopecia areata. Looking at the study overall: Treated patients were given 5 to 10 mg oral tofacitinib twice daily. Study-level results: For lesional scalp, especially alopecia totalis/universalis, clonality was higher than in normal scalp.

Peripheral blood samples and lesional scalp punch biopsies were obtained from alopecia areata patients. Concerning this clone: The antigen remains unidentified.

cDNA serving as the sequencing template came from extracted, reverse transcribed RNA. The protocol was immunoSEQ multiplex PCR, while the TCRdb copy is restricted to in-frame clones and leaves out a portion. This sample has about 180,000 clones, with about 63% found just once. The starting material was CD4+ T cells sorted from blood, obtained at week 0. The receptor's source is a human donor with alopecia areata.

The CDR3 protein is CASSQLRTGGRINYGYTF. DNA for the CDR3: TGTGCCAGCAGCCAACTCCGGACAGGGGGCCGTATAAACTATGGCTACACCTTC. V and J are TRBV2 and TRBJ1-2, with 11 bases that match TRBD1. The CDR3 spans 18 residues. The V gene's germline CDR1 is SNHLY and CDR2 FYNNEI. J gave up 2 bases and V 6 bases, and 14 bases lay outside the gene matches.